The text below deals with one TCR beta chain. Indicated time point: newly diagnosed GD, antithyroid drugs for less than 3 months. PBMC RNA was the source of the TCR library. Germline lookup yields CDR1 LGHDT and CDR2 YNNKEL (reference sequence). The CDR3 has 14 residues. Trimming stripped 3 bases from V and 4 bases from J, with 11 bases between. The sample belongs to a study of regulatory T cells in long-lasting Graves disease. With iRepertoire HTBI primers and Arm-PCR of CDR3 regions, TCR beta libraries were built. TCRdb reprocessed the multiplex PCR reads via MiXCR and lists one record per CDR3 protein. The sample yields around 500,000 distinct CDR3 sequences, roughly 15% seen once. The data were also submitted as part of a second study, on T cells in Graves' hyperthyroidism and ophthalmopathy. This second study says: Also found in blood were most expanded thyroid clonotypes above 0.001.

The V and J genes are TRBV3-1 and TRBJ2-3; D unclear. The material was peripheral blood mononuclear cells (PBMCs), obtained at new diagnosis, from a patient treated with antithyroid drugs. The source of this sequence is a woman aged 40-65 years with Graves disease. The CDR3 region is CASSHGSRADTQYF. The CDR3 bases are TGTGCCAGCAGCCATGGGTCCAGAGCAGATACGCAGTATTTT.